Below, 17 T cell receptor beta chains from the same sample are listed, as sequenced in a study of human T cells and chemical hapten exposure. Each CDR3 protein gets one entry after TCRdb re-called the 5' RACE reads with MiXCR. The sample has 130,000 or so distinct CDR3 sequences, around 4.1% seen once. Extraction of total RNA was performed on unfractionated whole blood. The receptors were sampled from a female donor in good health.

This clonotype was observed at least ten times. The chain couples TRBV12-3 or TRBV12-4 to TRBJ1-2; D ambiguous. Trimming cost V 10 bases and J 5 bases, with 11 bases left between them. The CDR3 covers 11 residues. The CDR3 is CATMTMYGYTF. The DNA of the CDR3 is TGTGCCACCATGACAATGTATGGCTACACCTTC.

Remarks on this clonotype: A much bigger clone sits one base away, suggesting this may be a read error. J is TRBJ2-1 and V is TRBV15, with 11 bases lining up with TRBD2. Germline loops: CDR1 LNHNV, CDR2 YYDKDF (reference sequence). The CDR3 extends over 17 amino acids. This chain's CDR3 is CATSRGPLSGGDKEQFF. The DNA for the CDR3 is TGTGCCACCAGCAGAGGTCCCCTTAGCGGGGGGGACAAGGAGCAGTTCTTC. The variable domain in full, with the rest retrieved from reference TRBV15 and TRBJ2-1, is DAMVIQNPRYQVTQFGKPVTLSCSQTLNHNVMYWYQQKSSQAPKLLFHYYDKDFNNEADTPDNFQSRRPNTSFCFLDIRSPGLGDTAMYLCATSRGPLSGGDKEQFFGPGTRLTVL.

This clonotype was found many times. The rearrangement uses TRBV6-2 or TRBV6-3 and TRBJ2-7; TRBD2 agrees at 7 bases. The CDR3 runs 13 residues. From germline, CDR1 is MNHEY and CDR2 SVGEGT. V lost 4 bases to trimming and J lost 7 bases; unmatched junction nucleotides: 7. CDR3 protein: CASSSLAEGEQYF. Here the CDR3 DNA reads TGTGCCAGCAGTTCGCTAGCGGAGGGAGAGCAGTACTTC.

This clonotype occurred many times. This chain connects TRBV10-3 to TRBJ1-2; D is perhaps TRBD1 (5 bases). The CDR3 is 15 residues long. The V gene lost 3 bases and the J gene lost 2 bases, with 13 bases spanning the gap. Germline CDR1 ENHRY, CDR2 SYGVKD. The CDR3 DNA is TGTGCCATCAGTGAAAGGTGGGGCTCGAACTATGGCTACACCTTC. This encodes CAISERWGSNYGYTF.

This clonotype was counted many times. The chain carries TRBV28 and TRBJ2-1, with D possibly called TRBD1 or TRBD2 (6 bases each). V lost 5 bases and J 0 bases, leaving 14 bases between the germline ends. This CDR3 comprises 16 residues. Germline V lookup: CDR1 MDHEN, CDR2 SYDVKM. CDR3 loop: CASSNGGASSYNEQFF. CDR3 bases: TGTGCCAGCAGTAACGGGGGCGCGAGCTCCTACAATGAGCAGTTCTTC.

CDR3: CASSLRQGGRDEQYF. The CDR3 bases are TGTGCCAGCAGCTTGCGGCAGGGGGGTCGGGACGAGCAGTACTTC. V usage is TRBV5-4 and J usage is TRBJ2-7, with D possibly TRBD1 on 7 matching bases. Trimming left V 1 base short and J 5 bases short, with 16 bases between. In germline, CDR1 is SGHNT, CDR2 YYREEE (reference sequence). The CDR3 has 15 residues.

In this sample, this clonotype turned up a few times. V gene TRBV6-6 combines with J gene TRBJ1-2; TRBD1 agrees at 10 bases. CDR3 length equals 20 residues. The J segment lost 12 bases and the V segment lost 2 bases, leaving 27 bases of the junction unmatched. CDR1 and CDR2 (germline): MNHNY, SVGAGI (reference sequence). The CDR3 loop is CASSYPILGTGEPGRGGDTF. CDR3 sequence (DNA): TGTGCCAGCAGTTACCCCATCTTGGGGACAGGGGAGCCCGGGCGTGGAGGCGACACCTTC.

This clonotype was counted ten times or more. The rearrangement links TRBV19 to TRBJ1-2; perhaps TRBD1 as D (6 bases). Germline values: CDR1 LNHDA, CDR2 SQIVND (reference sequence). The CDR3 sequence is 15 residues long. The ends were cut back, 4 bases at V and 4 bases at J, with 16 bases in the middle. CDR3 nucleotides: TGTGCCAGTAGTACCACGGGACAACCTTTCTATGGCTACACCTTC. Protein product: CASSTTGQPFYGYTF.

There are a few counts of this clonotype. The chain recombines TRBV24-1 with TRBJ2-3; 13 bases fit TRBD2. With V trimmed by 5 bases and J by 2 bases, 3 bases remained unmatched. The germline V gene encodes CDR1 KGHDR and CDR2 SFDVKD. This CDR3 comprises 16 residues. Written as DNA, the CDR3 is TGTGCCACCAGTGCGGGACTAGCGGGGCTCACAGATACGCAGTATTTT. Protein product: CATSAGLAGLTDTQYF.

This clonotype was counted at least ten times. The genes are TRBV7-9 and TRBJ2-1; 8 nucleotides align to TRBD2. Germline lookup yields CDR1 SEHNR and CDR2 FQNEAQ (reference sequence). CDR3 length: 15 amino acids. The junction had 5 bases not matched to a gene; V was cut back by 0 bases and J by 7 bases. The CDR3 region is CASSLAVLAGNEQFF. The CDR3 nucleotides are TGTGCCAGCAGCTTAGCGGTATTAGCGGGGAATGAGCAGTTCTTC.

This clonotype was counted many times. The junction and the germline gene differ at one end; a read error may be behind it. The chain uses TRBV7-2 and TRBJ2-5; D is undetermined. Germline V lookup: CDR1 SGHTA, CDR2 FQGNSA. This CDR3 has 14 amino acids. In DNA, the CDR3 is TGTGCCAGCAGCCGCTCGCCCGGTGGCGAGACCAAGTACTTC. Protein: CASSRSPGGETKYF. Together with reference TRBV7-2 and TRBJ2-5, the CDR3 gives the full variable domain: GAGVSQSPSNKVTEKGKDVELRCDPISGHTALYWYRQSLGQGLEFLIYFQGNSAPDKSGLPSDRFSAERTGGSVSTLTIQRTQQEDSAVYLCASSRSPGGETKYFGPGTRLLVL.

This clonotype came up a few times. The chain couples TRBV10-3 to TRBJ2-3, with D perhaps being TRBD1 or TRBD2 (5 bases each). Germline assignment: CDR1 ENHRY and CDR2 SYGVKD. Trimming took 9 bases from V and 6 from J, leaving 22 bases between them. The CDR3 contains 15 residues. CDR3 DNA sequence: TGTGCCATGAGTACCGGGACGACCATTGGGGATACGCAGTATTTT. Its translation: CAMSTGTTIGDTQYF.

This clonotype was seen many times. Written as DNA, the CDR3 is TGTGCCAGTAGCCCTAGGGGACTAAGAGGAAATCAGCCCCAGCATTTT. Encoded protein: CASSPRGLRGNQPQHF. The chain uses TRBV19 and TRBJ1-5; a possible D gene is TRBD1 (5 bases). The germline V gene has CDR1 LNHDA and CDR2 SQIVND (reference sequence). The CDR3 has 16 residues. V was shortened by 6 bases and J by 4 bases, with 19 bases between the two germline ends.

This clonotype was observed a handful of times. The chain has TRBV5-4 and TRBJ2-7; D is perhaps TRBD2 (5 bases). Germline CDR1 SGHNT, CDR2 YYREEE (reference sequence). This CDR3 has 14 residues. Trimming removed 5 bases at V and 3 bases at J, with 15 bases between. Here the CDR3 DNA reads TGTGCCAGCAGGCCAGGACTCAGGTACTACGAGCAGTACTTC. This gives the protein CASRPGLRYYEQYF. Drawing the rest from reference TRBV5-4 and TRBJ2-7, the complete variable domain is ETGVTQSPTHLIKTRGQQVTLRCSSQSGHNTVSWYQQALGQGPQFIFQYYREEENGRGNFPPRFSGLQFPNYSSELNVNALELDDSALYLCASRPGLRYYEQYFGPGTRLTVT.

This clonotype showed up many times. The chain recombines TRBV30 with TRBJ1-4; perhaps TRBD1 as D (6 bases). Germline V gives CDR1 GTSNPN, CDR2 SVGIG (reference sequence). Trimming shortened V by 0 bases and J by 7 bases, and 12 bases separated the two germline ends. The CDR3 has 14 residues. The CDR3 region is CAWSVGGPGEKLFF. CDR3 DNA sequence: TGTGCCTGGAGTGTGGGGGGGCCTGGTGAAAAACTGTTTTTT.

Many counts were recorded for this clonotype. This chain links TRBV11-3 with TRBJ1-2; 8 bases are a match to TRBD1. V dropped 0 bases and J dropped 4; count of bases not matched to a gene: 10. CDR3 length: 17 residues. The germline V gene has CDR1 SGHNT and CDR2 YENEEA. The CDR3 DNA is TGTGCCAGCAGCTTAGATCGCCTCCGGGACAGGCCCTATGGCTACACCTTC. Its protein product is CASSLDRLRDRPYGYTF.

This clonotype was seen many times. The genes are TRBV20-1 and TRBJ1-5; D is perhaps TRBD1 (6 bases). CDR1 and CDR2 from the germline V gene are DFQATT and SNEGSKA (reference sequence). The V and J ends lost 0 bases and 5 bases respectively, with 23 bases between them. The CDR3 extends over 18 amino acids. CDR3 nucleotides: TGCAGTGCTAGAGAAACCATCCAAAGAGGGGCAGGGGATCAGCCCCAGCATTTT. The encoded protein is CSARETIQRGAGDQPQHF.